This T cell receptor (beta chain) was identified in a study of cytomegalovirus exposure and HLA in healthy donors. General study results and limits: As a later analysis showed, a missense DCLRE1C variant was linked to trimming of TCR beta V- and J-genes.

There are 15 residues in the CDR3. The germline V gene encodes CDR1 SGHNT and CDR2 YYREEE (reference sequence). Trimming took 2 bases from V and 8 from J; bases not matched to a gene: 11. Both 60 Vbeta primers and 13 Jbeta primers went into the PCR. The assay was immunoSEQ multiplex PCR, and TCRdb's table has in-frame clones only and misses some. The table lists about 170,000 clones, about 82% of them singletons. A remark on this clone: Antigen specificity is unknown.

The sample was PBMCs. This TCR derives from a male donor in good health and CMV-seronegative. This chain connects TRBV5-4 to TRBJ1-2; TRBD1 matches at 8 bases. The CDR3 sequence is CASSLTQGAPGGYTF. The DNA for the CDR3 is TGTGCCAGCAGCTTAACCCAGGGGGCGCCGGGAGGCTACACCTTC.